Following are 23 T cell receptor beta chains from one sample sequenced in a study of CD8+ T cells in alopecia areata. Treatment specified: oral pan-JAK inhibitor, 5-10 mg twice daily. Isolated RNA was reverse transcribed into cDNA used as the sequencing template. The data were produced by immunoSEQ multiplex PCR, yet TCRdb's version contains in-frame clones alone and is incomplete. The table has roughly 210,000 clones, around two fifths seen once. Sample: CD4+ T cells sorted from blood, taken at roughly week 36, from a patient treated with tofacitinib. Receptors were obtained from a human donor with alopecia areata.

This clone was picked up a small number of times. The DNA of the CDR3 is TGCAGCGTCCGGGACAGGGGCTATGGCTACACCTTC. This codes for CSVRDRGYGYTF. The chain combines TRBV29-1 with TRBJ1-2, with 10 bases fitting TRBD1. The V gene's germline CDR1 is SQVTM and CDR2 ANQGSEA. The CDR3 totals 12 residues. The V and J ends lost 6 bases and 4 bases, in that order; junction bases with no gene match: 2.

This clone turned up a few times. The rearrangement uses TRBV5-1 and TRBJ2-6, with a weak D call TRBD2 (5 bases). The V gene lost 0 bases and the J gene lost 2 bases, with 9 bases spanning the gap. Germline V CDR1 and CDR2: SGHRS, YFSETQ. This CDR3 has 16 residues. The CDR3 region is CASSLASGTGANVLTF. In DNA, the CDR3 is TGCGCCAGCAGCTTGGCTTCCGGGACTGGGGCCAACGTCCTGACTTTC.

This clone was detected a few times. The chain employs TRBV7-3 and TRBJ2-1; 11 nucleotides line up with TRBD2. Per the germline V gene, CDR1 is SGHTA and CDR2 is FQGTGA. With 4 bases clipped from V and 7 bases from J, the junction kept 3 bases outside the gene matches. The CDR3 runs to 14 residues. As DNA, the CDR3 is TGTGCCAGCAGCTCCCCTAGCGGGAGGAATGAGCAGTTCTTC. It yields the protein CASSSPSGRNEQFF.

In its sample, this clone was seen a few times. The CDR3 nucleotides read TGTGCCAGCAGTTTATGGAGGGGTGTGCGCGGGAGAGGCTCCTACGAGCAGTACTTC. Encoded protein: CASSLWRGVRGRGSYEQYF. The chain couples TRBV27 to TRBJ2-7; 7 positions agree with TRBD2. The CDR3 consists of 19 residues. Germline V lookup: CDR1 MNHEY, CDR2 SMNVEV (reference sequence). V was clipped by 1 base and J by 0 bases; unmatched bases: 15.

This clone was seen a handful of times. The chain recombines TRBV29-1 with TRBJ2-7; D gene uncertain. This CDR3 region has 13 residues. V lost 4 bases and J lost 5, with 15 bases in between. The germline V gene has CDR1 SQVTM and CDR2 ANQGSEA. The CDR3 sequence is CSVAGRMVDEQYF. CDR3 bases: TGCAGCGTTGCCGGCAGGATGGTCGACGAGCAGTACTTC.

This clone appeared once. The chain has TRBV6-6 and TRBJ2-5, with D possibly TRBD2 on 5 matching bases. V was trimmed by 8 bases and J by 7 bases, leaving 17 bases between them. Germline V gene sequence: CDR1 MNHNY, CDR2 SVGAGI (reference sequence). CDR3 length equals 13 residues. Here the CDR3 reads CASAGGTKGTQYF. In nucleotides, the CDR3 is TGTGCCAGCGCAGGAGGAACCAAAGGGACCCAGTACTTC.

This clone appeared a few times. The V gene is TRBV7-2, the J gene TRBJ2-5; 9 bases line up with TRBD1. Germline CDR1 reads SGHTA; CDR2 reads FQGNSA. J gave up 4 bases and V 4 bases, and 7 bases lay outside the gene matches. The CDR3 is 15 residues long. The CDR3 DNA reads TGTGCCAGCAGCTCCAACACAGGGGGCGCAGAGACCCAGTACTTC. Translation: CASSSNTGGAETQYF.

This clone turned up a few times. J is TRBJ2-6 and V is TRBV4-3; D ambiguous. V was clipped by 1 base and J by 0 bases, with 10 bases between them. CDR1 and CDR2 from the germline V gene are LGHNA and YSLEER. The CDR3 contains 17 residues. The CDR3, as DNA: TGCGCCAGCAGCCAAGCGGTGGAGAGCTCTGGGGCCAACGTCCTGACTTTC. It translates to CASSQAVESSGANVLTF.

The chain links TRBV5-1 to TRBJ2-7; tentative D call: TRBD1 (6 bases). Per germline, CDR1 SGHRS and CDR2 YFSETQ. The germline V and J ends were trimmed by 4 bases and 1 base, with 12 bases remaining between them. The CDR3 loop spans 14 amino acids. The CDR3 DNA reads TGCGCCAGCAGCGACCAACAGGGTTCCTACGAGCAGTACTTC. Translated: CASSDQQGSYEQYF.

The CDR3 loop reads CAWSVRWFGGRRETQYF. CDR3 in DNA: TGTGCCTGGAGTGTACGTTGGTTTGGGGGGCGCAGGGAGACCCAGTACTTC. The chain uses TRBV30 and TRBJ2-5, with D perhaps matching TRBD1 or TRBD2 (6 bases each). Germline V gene data show CDR1 as GTSNPN and CDR2 as SVGIG (reference sequence). This CDR3 spans 17 amino acids. Trimming pared 0 bases from V and 5 bases from J, leaving 22 bases between.

This clone occurred a few times. V gene TRBV19 combines with J gene TRBJ2-6; D gene ambiguous. CDR1 LNHDA and CDR2 SQIVND come from the germline V gene (reference sequence). V gave up 8 bases and J gave up 1 base, with 12 bases separating them. CDR3 length: 15 residues. In nucleotides, the CDR3 is TGTGCCAGTGTACAACTCGAATCTGGGGCCAACGTCCTGACTTTC. This encodes CASVQLESGANVLTF.

This rearrangement joins TRBV6-5 to TRBJ2-7; D is unclear. The CDR3 has 14 amino acids. Germline loops: CDR1 MNHEY, CDR2 SVGAGI. Trimming took off 5 bases at V and 2 bases at J, with 13 bases between the two ends. The CDR3 loop reads CASSHRRPPYEQYF. The DNA for the CDR3 is TGTGCCAGCAGTCATAGGCGTCCCCCCTACGAGCAGTACTTC.

This rearrangement joins TRBV6-5 to TRBJ1-1; no reliable D call. Germline CDR1 is MNHEY and CDR2 is SVGAGI. Trimming took off 6 bases at V and 9 bases at J, with 20 bases between the two ends. The CDR3 loop spans 14 amino acids. This CDR3 reads CASRADKSTSKAFF. The CDR3 DNA sequence: TGTGCCAGCAGGGCAGACAAATCGACTTCAAAAGCTTTCTTT.

The gene calls are TRBV29-1 and TRBJ2-3; D unresolved. CDR1 SQVTM and CDR2 ANQGSEA come from the germline V gene. V lost 4 bases, J lost 0 bases, and 5 bases lay in between. CDR3 length equals 12 residues. The CDR3 coding sequence is TGCAGCGTTGCGGAGAGCACAGATACGCAGTATTTT. This codes for CSVAESTDTQYF.

This chain connects TRBV11-2 to TRBJ2-5; 9 bases agree with TRBD2. Germline CDR1 and CDR2: SGHAT and FQNNGV. V dropped 3 bases and J dropped 5; count of bases not matched to a gene: 7. There are 15 residues in the CDR3. CDR3 DNA: TGTGCCAGCAGCTTGCCTAGCGGGGTTGGGGAGACCCAGTACTTC. Its translation: CASSLPSGVGETQYF. The full variable domain, in which reference TRBV11-2 and TRBJ2-5 provide the parts outside the CDR3, is EAGVAQSPRYKIIEKRQSVAFWCNPISGHATLYWYQQILGQGPKLLIQFQNNGVVDDSQLPKDRFSAERLKGVDSTLKIQPAKLEDSAVYLCASSLPSGVGETQYFGPGTRLLVL.

The sample holds a few counts of this clone. The chain employs TRBV27 and TRBJ2-3; 8 bases match TRBD2. V lost 4 bases and J lost 14; bases outside the gene matches: 14. The CDR3 spans 14 residues. Germline CDR1 reads MNHEY; CDR2 reads SMNVEV (reference sequence). The CDR3: CASSSQTPPGGAYF. Here the CDR3 DNA reads TGTGCCAGCAGTTCGCAGACCCCCCCCGGGGGGGCGTATTTT.

This chain connects TRBV2 to TRBJ2-7; D gene unclear. Trimming shortened V by 2 bases and J by 4 bases, and 3 bases separated the two germline ends. Germline values: CDR1 SNHLY, CDR2 FYNNEI. The length of the CDR3 is 11 residues. The CDR3 sequence is CASSELYEQYF. DNA for the CDR3: TGTGCCAGCAGTGAATTGTACGAGCAGTACTTC.

J is TRBJ2-3 and V is TRBV29-1; D ambiguous. The germline CDR1 and CDR2 sequences are SQVTM and ANQGSEA. The ends were cut back, 8 bases at V and 1 base at J, with 16 bases in the middle. The CDR3 has 14 amino acids. DNA of the CDR3: TGCAGCTGGGGAACTCGTGTGGGCACAGATACGCAGTATTTT. Translating gives CSWGTRVGTDTQYF.

The J gene is TRBJ2-2, the V gene TRBV29-1; D uncertain. V was pared by 6 bases and J by 0 bases, with 11 bases between. CDR1 and CDR2 from the germline V gene are SQVTM and ANQGSEA. CDR3 length: 14 amino acids. The CDR3 region has the DNA TGCAGCGTACGTGGGCTAACGAACACCGGGGAGCTGTTTTTT. This codes for CSVRGLTNTGELFF.

The gene calls are TRBV6-5 and TRBJ2-2; 8 nucleotides match TRBD2. Losses at the gene ends were 6 bases for V and 6 bases for J; bases not matched to a gene: 6. This CDR3 is built from 14 residues. Germline-derived CDR1 and CDR2 are MNHEY and SVGAGI. The CDR3 region has the DNA TGTGCCAGCAGCCCGGGCGGGAGGTCCGGGGAGCTGTTTTTT. As protein: CASSPGGRSGELFF.

The chain is built from TRBV7-9 and TRBJ1-1; tentatively, D is TRBD1 (5 bases). The germline V gene encodes CDR1 SEHNR and CDR2 FQNEAQ (reference sequence). V was cut by 5 bases and J by 1 base, with 11 bases left in between. The CDR3 is made up of 14 amino acids. The CDR3 is CASSHRTPNTEAFF. The CDR3 DNA reads TGTGCCAGCAGCCATCGGACACCGAACACTGAAGCTTTCTTT.

This chain joins TRBV20-1 and TRBJ2-1; the D call may be TRBD1 or TRBD2 (5 bases each). Germline-derived CDR1 and CDR2 are DFQATT and SNEGSKA (reference sequence). The CDR3 runs to 11 residues. V was cut by 4 bases and J by 8 bases, with 9 bases left in between. The CDR3 DNA is TGCAGTGCTAAGGGACCGTATGAGCAGTTCTTC. It is translated as CSAKGPYEQFF.

On this clone: This may arise from a read error, as a much more abundant clone is one base away. The rearrangement uses TRBV18 and TRBJ2-7; D ambiguous. Trimming cost V 1 base and J 5 bases, with 9 bases left between them. The CDR3 sequence is 13 residues long. Germline V CDR1 and CDR2: KGHSH, LQKENI. The chain's CDR3 is CASSPRKAHEQYF. The CDR3 bases are TGTGCCAGCTCACCACGTAAGGCCCACGAGCAGTACTTC.